The 27 T cell receptor beta chains listed next were all sequenced from one sample in a study of T cell responses to AZD1222 COVID-19 vaccine (TCRdb year 2021). Library generation was performed with the immunoSEQ multiplex PCR assay. TCRdb provides this immuneACCESS table in a form limited to in-frame rearrangements. Some clones are lacking; in checked studies, under half of them reflect an unresolved V gene, and why the rest are absent is not known. For this sample there are tens of thousands of clones; 90% appear just once. Roughly 5.9% of the sample belongs to the ten largest clones. The sample's time point, from its label and the paper: about 28 days (+/-7) after the second vaccine dose. The material was peripheral blood, obtained 28 days after the second AZD1222 dose. The receptors stem from an adult who received the AZD1222 COVID-19 vaccine.

The V gene is TRBV3-1 (or the pseudogene TRBV3-2), the J gene TRBJ2-7; D may be TRBD1 (6 bases). The CDR3 is 13 amino acids. The V gene's germline CDR1 is LGHDT and CDR2 YNNKEL (reference sequence). V was trimmed by 3 bases and J by 4 bases, leaving 10 bases between them. CDR3 in amino acids: CASSQGHLYEQYF. As DNA, the CDR3 is TGTGCCAGCAGCCAGGGACACCTTTACGAGCAGTACTTC.

The chain has TRBV20-1 and TRBJ1-5, with D perhaps matching TRBD1 (5 bases). The CDR3 runs to 15 residues. V lost 3 bases and J 4 bases, leaving 16 bases between the germline ends. In germline, CDR1 is DFQATT, CDR2 SNEGSKA (reference sequence). DNA for the CDR3: TGCAGTGCTAGTACGGGGGGGGTCTGGAATCAGCCCCAGCATTTT. Protein: CSASTGGVWNQPQHF.

CDR3 amino acids: CASSLVRSGGNQPQHF. CDR3 nucleotide sequence: TGTGCCAGCAGCTTAGTTAGAAGCGGGGGCAATCAGCCCCAGCATTTT. This chain links TRBV7-8 with TRBJ1-5; D unclear. From germline, CDR1 is SGHVS and CDR2 FQNEAQ. This CDR3 is built from 16 residues. Trimming shortened V by 1 base and J by 2 bases, and 12 bases separated the two germline ends.

The rearrangement joins TRBV10-1 to TRBJ2-5; 11 nucleotides align to TRBD2. The CDR3 extends over 16 amino acids. CDR1 is WNHNN and CDR2 is SYGVQD in the germline V gene (reference sequence). V gave up 6 bases and J gave up 4 bases; unmatched junction bases: 10. CDR3 sequence reads: CASSGSSGGPRETQYF. In DNA, the CDR3 is TGCGCCAGCAGCGGGTCTAGCGGGGGGCCACGAGAGACCCAGTACTTC.

This rearrangement joins TRBV10-3 to TRBJ2-1; the match to TRBD2 covers 9 bases. V dropped 4 bases and J dropped 7; count of bases not matched to a gene: 11. The CDR3 has 16 amino acids. Germline loops: CDR1 ENHRY, CDR2 SYGVKD. The CDR3 nucleotides are TGTGCCATCAGTGGACGCGCGGGGGGGCCCGGGAATGAGCAGTTCTTC. Amino acid sequence: CAISGRAGGPGNEQFF.

The V call is TRBV29-1, the J call TRBJ2-7; TRBD1 matches at 10 bases. CDR1 is SQVTM, CDR2 ANQGSEA, per germline. Unmatched junction bases numbered 8, after V lost 7 bases and J lost 5 bases. The CDR3 totals 13 residues. This CDR3 is CSAGTGEGHEQYF. The CDR3 DNA sequence: TGCAGCGCCGGGACAGGGGAGGGCCACGAGCAGTACTTC.

This clone has a single count. The chain carries TRBV9 and TRBJ1-2; 8 bases fit TRBD1. Germline V gene lookup returns CDR1 SGDLS and CDR2 YYNGEE. With V trimmed by 4 bases and J by 0 bases, 5 bases remained unmatched. The CDR3 sequence is 15 residues long. CDR3 nucleotides: TGTGCCAGCAGCCTTTCAGGGGGCTCTAACTATGGCTACACCTTC. Translating it yields CASSLSGGSNYGYTF.

The chain recombines TRBV2 with TRBJ1-6, with TRBD1 as a possible D gene (5 bases). Germline V gene data show CDR1 as SNHLY and CDR2 as FYNNEI. The CDR3 length is 17 residues. The V gene lost 6 bases and the J gene lost 8 bases, with 23 bases spanning the gap. CDR3 sequence (DNA): TGTGCCAGCAGCTTCGGGGACTACGATATAGTGGATTCACCCCTCCACTTT. This codes for CASSFGDYDIVDSPLHF.

The V and J genes are TRBV25-1 and TRBJ2-7; D unresolved. There are 15 residues in the CDR3. V lost 4 bases, J lost 2 bases, and 15 bases lay in between. The germline CDR1 and CDR2 sequences are MGHDK and SYGVNS. CDR3 sequence (DNA): TGTGCCAGCAGTGTTGGGGTGTACACAGCCTACGAGCAGTACTTC. Translated: CASSVGVYTAYEQYF.

This clone has only one observation. This chain connects TRBV2 to TRBJ1-5, with TRBD1 matching over 8 bases. The trim removed 7 bases at V and 5 bases at J, leaving 7 bases unmatched. The germline CDR1 and CDR2 sequences are SNHLY and FYNNEI. The CDR3 extends over 14 amino acids. DNA for the CDR3: TGTGCCAGCAAGAAAGGACAGGGCGATCAGCCCCAGCATTTT. Its protein product is CASKKGQGDQPQHF.

This clone appeared a single time. V usage is TRBV12-3 or TRBV12-4 and J usage is TRBJ2-6, with unresolved D. V was shortened by 7 bases and J by 1 base, with 5 bases between the two germline ends. This CDR3 is built from 13 residues. This chain's CDR3 is CASTASGANVLTF. CDR3 sequence (DNA): TGTGCCAGCACGGCGTCTGGGGCCAACGTCCTGACTTTC.

This clone was observed a few times. The chain employs TRBV14 and TRBJ1-1, with 7 positions matching TRBD1. The CDR3 extends over 19 amino acids. Germline V lookup: CDR1 SGHDN, CDR2 FVKESK. Trimming at V came to 1 base and at J to 1 base, leaving 15 bases not matched to a gene. The CDR3 loop reads CASSQGKQGRPTGNTEAFF. In DNA, the CDR3 is TGTGCCAGCAGCCAAGGGAAACAGGGGAGGCCGACGGGGAACACTGAAGCTTTCTTT.

This sequence joins TRBV6-4 and TRBJ1-2; 7 bases agree with TRBD1. Trimming took 6 bases from V and 2 from J; bases not matched to a gene: 3. This CDR3 comprises 13 residues. Germline assignment: CDR1 MRHNA and CDR2 SNTAGT. This chain's CDR3 is CASRRGQNYGYTF. The CDR3, as DNA: TGTGCCAGCAGGAGGGGACAGAACTATGGCTACACCTTC.

The rearrangement joins TRBV11-2 to TRBJ1-1; no clear D. Germline CDR1 is SGHAT and CDR2 is FQNNGV. V was pared by 2 bases and J by 0 bases, with 7 bases between. CDR3 length: 14 residues. The CDR3: CASSLNLLNTEAFF. The CDR3 DNA is TGTGCCAGCAGCTTAAACCTTTTGAACACTGAAGCTTTCTTT. The complete variable domain, with remaining parts taken from reference TRBV11-2 and TRBJ1-1, reads EAGVAQSPRYKIIEKRQSVAFWCNPISGHATLYWYQQILGQGPKLLIQFQNNGVVDDSQLPKDRFSAERLKGVDSTLKIQPAKLEDSAVYLCASSLNLLNTEAFFGQGTRLTVV.

The V call is TRBV11-2, the J call TRBJ2-3, with D maybe TRBD2 (5 bases). This CDR3 contains 15 residues. V was trimmed by 5 bases and J by 4 bases, leaving 16 bases between them. The germline V gene has CDR1 SGHAT and CDR2 FQNNGV. The CDR3 protein is CASSTWSEGADTQYF. Here the CDR3 DNA reads TGTGCCAGCAGCACATGGAGCGAGGGCGCAGATACGCAGTATTTT.

This chain connects TRBV7-2 to TRBJ1-6; the D is unclear. Trimming removed 1 base from V and 7 bases from J, with 14 bases in between. The CDR3 loop spans 16 amino acids. Germline V gene lookup returns CDR1 SGHTA and CDR2 FQGNSA. The CDR3 region is CASSLDGQVQNSPLHF. The CDR3 nucleotides are TGTGCCAGCAGCTTAGATGGGCAGGTGCAAAATTCACCCCTCCACTTT. Full variable domain (outside the CDR3, taken from reference TRBV7-2 and TRBJ1-6): GAGVSQSPSNKVTEKGKDVELRCDPISGHTALYWYRQSLGQGLEFLIYFQGNSAPDKSGLPSDRFSAERTGGSVSTLTIQRTQQEDSAVYLCASSLDGQVQNSPLHFGNGTRLTVT.

V gene TRBV27 combines with J gene TRBJ2-7; 7 bases align to TRBD1. The CDR3 length is 13 residues. Germline loops: CDR1 MNHEY, CDR2 SMNVEV (reference sequence). With V trimmed by 6 bases and J by 2 bases, 4 bases remained unmatched. The CDR3 nucleotides read TGTGCCAGCAGCCGGGACAGCCCCTACGAGCAGTACTTC. Translation gives CASSRDSPYEQYF.

This chain connects TRBV10-3 to TRBJ2-1; possible D gene TRBD1, 6 bases. The germline V gene encodes CDR1 ENHRY and CDR2 SYGVKD. The CDR3 consists of 14 residues. Deletions cut 8 bases from V and 5 bases from J, with 16 bases between. The CDR3 reads CAIRTVRGDNEQFF. CDR3 coding DNA: TGTGCCATCCGGACAGTTCGCGGTGACAATGAGCAGTTCTTC.

V usage is TRBV4-3 and J usage is TRBJ1-4; 9 bases align to TRBD1. Looked up from germline, CDR1 is LGHNA and CDR2 is YSLEER. The CDR3 contains 14 residues. V trimming: 4 bases; J trimming: 4 bases; junction bases outside the gene matches: 1. The chain's CDR3 is CASSLGQGNEKLFF. The CDR3 nucleotides read TGCGCCAGCAGCCTGGGACAGGGTAATGAAAAACTGTTTTTT.

DNA of the CDR3: TGCGCCAGCAGCTATCTGACAGGGTCGACAGATACGCAGTATTTT. Residues: CASSYLTGSTDTQYF. This chain connects TRBV5-1 to TRBJ2-3; 7 bases line up with TRBD1. This CDR3 is 15 amino acids long. V shed 3 bases, J shed 3 bases, and the junction held 7 bases outside the gene matches. Per germline, CDR1 SGHRS and CDR2 YFSETQ.

The chain combines TRBV5-1 with TRBJ1-3; TRBD1 agrees at 8 bases. Looked up from germline, CDR1 is SGHRS and CDR2 is YFSETQ. V lost 0 bases to trimming and J lost 4 bases; unmatched junction nucleotides: 6. The CDR3 runs to 16 residues. CDR3 coding DNA: TGCGCCAGCAGCTTGGATTCAGGGGGCGCAGGAAACACCATATATTTT. This sequence encodes CASSLDSGGAGNTIYF. The complete variable domain, with remaining parts taken from reference TRBV5-1 and TRBJ1-3, reads KAGVTQTPRYLIKTRGQQVTLSCSPISGHRSVSWYQQTPGQGLQFLFEYFSETQRNKGNFPGRFSGRQFSNSRSEMNVSTLELGDSALYLCASSLDSGGAGNTIYFGEGSWLTVV.

DNA for the CDR3: TGCGCCAGCAGCTTCAACGTACTCACAGATACGCAGTATTTT. Amino acids: CASSFNVLTDTQYF. This rearrangement joins TRBV5-1 to TRBJ2-3; D unclear. Trimming cost V 2 bases and J 2 bases, with 9 bases left between them. The germline CDR1 and CDR2 sequences are SGHRS and YFSETQ. The CDR3 runs to 14 residues.

V and J are TRBV28 and TRBJ2-5; 8 bases align to TRBD1. Trimming cost V 6 bases and J 5 bases; bases outside gene matches: 11. The germline V gene has CDR1 MDHEN and CDR2 SYDVKM. The CDR3 is 15 amino acids. The CDR3 reads CASSSQTGGGETQYF. CDR3 nucleotides: TGTGCCAGCAGCTCCCAAACAGGGGGTGGCGAGACCCAGTACTTC. Variable domain in full (rest from reference TRBV28 and TRBJ2-5): DVKVTQSSRYLVKRTGEKVFLECVQDMDHENMFWYRQDPGLGLRLIYFSYDVKMKEKGDIPEGYSVSREKKERFSLILESASTNQTSMYLCASSSQTGGGETQYFGPGTRLLVL.

The rearrangement links TRBV5-1 to TRBJ2-5, with TRBD2 matching over 10 bases. After removal of 4 bases from V and 5 bases from J, the junction contained 8 bases not matched to a gene. Germline V CDR1 and CDR2: SGHRS, YFSETQ. The CDR3 contains 15 residues. The CDR3 DNA follows: TGCGCCAGCAGCCTGAGCGGGGGGGTCCCGGAGACCCAGTACTTC. It yields the protein CASSLSGGVPETQYF.

The chain recombines TRBV4-1 with TRBJ1-1, with a possible D match to TRBD1 (5 bases). CDR3 length equals 15 residues. V was clipped by 3 bases and J by 12 bases, with 23 bases between them. CDR1 and CDR2 from the germline V gene are MGHRA and YSYEKL. CDR3: CASSQQGKREVRPFF. CDR3 DNA sequence: TGCGCCAGCAGCCAGCAGGGAAAGAGGGAAGTGAGACCTTTCTTT.

The chain combines TRBV10-3 with TRBJ2-5; 14 nucleotides match TRBD2. After removal of 6 bases from V and 2 bases from J, the junction contained 2 bases not matched to a gene. The CDR3 sequence is 15 residues long. Germline V lookup: CDR1 ENHRY, CDR2 SYGVKD. The CDR3 spells CAIRTSGGAQETQYF. CDR3 nucleotides: TGTGCCATCAGGACTAGCGGGGGGGCTCAAGAGACCCAGTACTTC.

The chain carries TRBV30 and TRBJ1-1; TRBD1 agrees at 7 bases. V lost 3 bases to trimming and J lost 11 bases; unmatched junction nucleotides: 9. Germline V gene sequence: CDR1 GTSNPN, CDR2 SVGIG (reference sequence). The CDR3 loop spans 12 amino acids. CDR3 region: CAWSRRTGEAFF. The CDR3 DNA is TGTGCCTGGAGCCGAAGAACAGGGGAGGCTTTCTTT.